This T cell receptor (beta chain) is from a study of CD8 T cells in Susac syndrome. TCR beta sequencing was performed on blood CD8+ and CD4+ T cells. The authors negatively isolated CD8+ and CD4+ T cells and FACS-enriched TEMRA cells. RNA totalling roughly 0.45 to 1 ug underwent reverse transcription with random hexamers. TCR beta CDR3 was amplified by immunoSEQ covering 54 Vbeta and 13 Jbeta. TCRdb independently ran MiXCR on the immunoSEQ multiplex PCR reads; one entry per CDR3 protein. The sample consists of 400,000 or so distinct CDR3 sequences, approximately 85% of them appearing once. Per germline, CDR1 MRHNA and CDR2 SNTAGT. This CDR3 spans 16 amino acids. The V segment lost 3 bases and the J segment 4 bases; nucleotides outside the gene matches: 8.

The chain has TRBV6-4 and TRBJ2-1; 8 nucleotides match TRBD2. This receptor was identified in a human donor with multiple sclerosis. The sample consisted of CD8+ T cells from PBMCs. CDR3 loop: CASSEDPGLGYNEQFF. In nucleotides, the CDR3 is TGTGCCAGCAGTGAAGATCCGGGACTAGGGTACAATGAGCAGTTCTTC.